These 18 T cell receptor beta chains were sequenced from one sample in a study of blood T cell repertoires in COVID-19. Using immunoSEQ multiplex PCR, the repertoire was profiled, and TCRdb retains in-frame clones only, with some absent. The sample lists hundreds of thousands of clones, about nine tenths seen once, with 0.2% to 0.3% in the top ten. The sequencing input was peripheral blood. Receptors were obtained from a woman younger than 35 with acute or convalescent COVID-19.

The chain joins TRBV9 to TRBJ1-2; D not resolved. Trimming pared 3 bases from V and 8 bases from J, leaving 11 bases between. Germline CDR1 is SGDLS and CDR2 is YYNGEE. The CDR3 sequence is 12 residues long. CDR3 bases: TGTGCCAGCAGCGCGACTATGAGGGGCTACACCTTC. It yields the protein CASSATMRGYTF.

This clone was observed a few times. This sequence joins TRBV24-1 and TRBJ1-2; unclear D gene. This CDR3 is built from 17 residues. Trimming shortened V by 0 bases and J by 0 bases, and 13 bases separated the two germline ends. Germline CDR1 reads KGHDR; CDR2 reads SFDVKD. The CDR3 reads CATSDLREAASNYGYTF. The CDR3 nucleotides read TGTGCCACCAGTGATTTGAGGGAGGCCGCCTCTAACTATGGCTACACCTTC.

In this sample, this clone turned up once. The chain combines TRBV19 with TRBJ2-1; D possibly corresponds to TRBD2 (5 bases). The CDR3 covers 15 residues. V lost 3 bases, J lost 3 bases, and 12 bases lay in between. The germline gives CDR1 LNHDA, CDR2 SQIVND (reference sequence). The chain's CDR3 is CASSIEGRGYNEQFF. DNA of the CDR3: TGTGCCAGTAGTATTGAGGGAAGAGGCTACAATGAGCAGTTCTTC.

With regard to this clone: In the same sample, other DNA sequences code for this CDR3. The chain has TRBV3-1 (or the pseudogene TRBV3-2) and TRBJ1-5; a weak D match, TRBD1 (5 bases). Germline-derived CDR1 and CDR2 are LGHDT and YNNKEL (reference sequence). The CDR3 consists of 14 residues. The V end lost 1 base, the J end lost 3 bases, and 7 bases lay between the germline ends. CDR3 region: CASSQGTLNQPQHF. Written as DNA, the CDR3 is TGTGCCAGCAGCCAAGGGACACTCAATCAGCCCCAGCATTTT.

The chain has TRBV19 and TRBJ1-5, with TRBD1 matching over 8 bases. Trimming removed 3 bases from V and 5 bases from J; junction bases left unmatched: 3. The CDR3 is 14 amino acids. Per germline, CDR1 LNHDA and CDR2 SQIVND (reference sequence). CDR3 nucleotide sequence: TGTGCCAGTAGTATGGACAGGGCATATCAGCCCCAGCATTTT. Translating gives CASSMDRAYQPQHF.

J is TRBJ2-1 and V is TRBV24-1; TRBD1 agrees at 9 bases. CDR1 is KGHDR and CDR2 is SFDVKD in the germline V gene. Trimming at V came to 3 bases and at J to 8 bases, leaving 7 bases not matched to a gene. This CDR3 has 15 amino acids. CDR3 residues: CATSDRGTGRDEQFF. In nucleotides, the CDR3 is TGTGCCACCAGTGATAGGGGGACAGGGAGGGATGAGCAGTTCTTC.

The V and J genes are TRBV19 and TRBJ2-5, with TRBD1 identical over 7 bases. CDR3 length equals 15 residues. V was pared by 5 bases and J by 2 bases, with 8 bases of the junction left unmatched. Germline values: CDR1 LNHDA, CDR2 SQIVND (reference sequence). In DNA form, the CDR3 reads TGTGCCAGTAGTCCCCGGGACAGCCTACAAGAGACCCAGTACTTC. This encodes CASSPRDSLQETQYF.

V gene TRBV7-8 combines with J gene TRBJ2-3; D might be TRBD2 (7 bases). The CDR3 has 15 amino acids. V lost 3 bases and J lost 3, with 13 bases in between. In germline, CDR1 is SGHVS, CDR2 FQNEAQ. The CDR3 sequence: CASSFGRGLTDTQYF. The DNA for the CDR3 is TGTGCCAGCAGCTTCGGGCGGGGGCTTACAGATACGCAGTATTTT.

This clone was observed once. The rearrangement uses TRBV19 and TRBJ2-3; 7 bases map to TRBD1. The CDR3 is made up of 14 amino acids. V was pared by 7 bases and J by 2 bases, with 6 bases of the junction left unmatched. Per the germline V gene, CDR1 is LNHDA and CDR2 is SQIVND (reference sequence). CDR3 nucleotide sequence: TGTGCCAGTACTGACAGGGCCCACACAGATACGCAGTATTTT. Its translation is CASTDRAHTDTQYF.

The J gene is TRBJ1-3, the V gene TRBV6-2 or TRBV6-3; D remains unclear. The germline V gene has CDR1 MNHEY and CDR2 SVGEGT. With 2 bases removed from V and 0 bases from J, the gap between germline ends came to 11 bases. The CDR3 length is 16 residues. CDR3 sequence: CASSYVPSHSGNTIYF. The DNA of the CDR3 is TGTGCCAGCAGTTACGTCCCCAGTCACTCTGGAAACACCATATATTTT.

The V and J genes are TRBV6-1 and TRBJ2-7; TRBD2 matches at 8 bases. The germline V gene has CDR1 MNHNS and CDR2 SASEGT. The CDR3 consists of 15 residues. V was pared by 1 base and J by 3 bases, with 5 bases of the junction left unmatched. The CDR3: CASSEDLGLGYEQYF. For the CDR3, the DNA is TGTGCCAGCAGTGAAGATTTGGGACTAGGCTACGAGCAGTACTTC.

CDR3 loop: CASSPDRVDIGETQYF. CDR3 in DNA: TGCGCCAGCAGCCCCGACAGGGTCGATATCGGAGAGACCCAGTACTTC. The chain links TRBV5-1 to TRBJ2-5; the match to TRBD1 covers 7 bases. Per germline, CDR1 SGHRS and CDR2 YFSETQ. The CDR3 consists of 16 residues. Trimming removed 4 bases from V and 4 bases from J; junction bases left unmatched: 13.

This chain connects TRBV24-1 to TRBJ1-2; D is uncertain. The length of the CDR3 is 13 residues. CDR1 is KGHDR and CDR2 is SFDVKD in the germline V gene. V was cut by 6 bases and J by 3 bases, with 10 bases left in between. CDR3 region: CATSSHSDYGYTF. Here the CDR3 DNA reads TGTGCCACCAGTAGTCATTCGGACTATGGCTACACCTTC.

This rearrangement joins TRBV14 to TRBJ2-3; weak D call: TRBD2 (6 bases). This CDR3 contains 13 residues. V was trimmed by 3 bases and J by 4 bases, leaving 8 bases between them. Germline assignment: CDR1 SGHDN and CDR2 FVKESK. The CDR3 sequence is CASSHAGPDTQYF. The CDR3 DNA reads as TGTGCCAGCAGCCACGCGGGGCCAGATACGCAGTATTTT. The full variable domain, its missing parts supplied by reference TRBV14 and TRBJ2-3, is EAGVTQFPSHSVIEKGQTVTLRCDPISGHDNLYWYRRVMGKEIKFLLHFVKESKQDESGMPNNRFLAERTGGTYSTLKVQPAELEDSGVYFCASSHAGPDTQYFGPGTRLTVL.

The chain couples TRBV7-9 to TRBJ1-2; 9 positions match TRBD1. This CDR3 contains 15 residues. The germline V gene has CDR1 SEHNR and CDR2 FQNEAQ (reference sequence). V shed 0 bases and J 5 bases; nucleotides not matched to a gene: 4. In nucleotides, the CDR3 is TGTGCCAGCAGCTTAGCCGACAGGGGGAGATATGGCTACACCTTC. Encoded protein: CASSLADRGRYGYTF. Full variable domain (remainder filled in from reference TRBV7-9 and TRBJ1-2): DTGVSQNPRHKITKRGQNVTFRCDPISEHNRLYWYRQTLGQGPEFLTYFQNEAQLEKSRLLSDRFSAERPKGSFSTLEIQRTEQGDSAMYLCASSLADRGRYGYTFGSGTRLTVV.

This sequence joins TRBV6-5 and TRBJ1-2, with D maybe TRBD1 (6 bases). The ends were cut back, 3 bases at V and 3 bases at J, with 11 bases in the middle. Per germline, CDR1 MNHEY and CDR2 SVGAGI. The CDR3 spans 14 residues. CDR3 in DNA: TGTGCCAGCAGTTATAACAGGGTAGACTATGGCTACACCTTC. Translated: CASSYNRVDYGYTF.

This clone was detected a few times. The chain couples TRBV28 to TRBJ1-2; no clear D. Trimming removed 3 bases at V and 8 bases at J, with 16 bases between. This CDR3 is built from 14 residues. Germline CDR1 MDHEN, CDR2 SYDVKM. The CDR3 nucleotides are TGTGCCAGCAGTTTGGGCCGGGCGGGGTCCGGCTACACCTTC. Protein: CASSLGRAGSGYTF.

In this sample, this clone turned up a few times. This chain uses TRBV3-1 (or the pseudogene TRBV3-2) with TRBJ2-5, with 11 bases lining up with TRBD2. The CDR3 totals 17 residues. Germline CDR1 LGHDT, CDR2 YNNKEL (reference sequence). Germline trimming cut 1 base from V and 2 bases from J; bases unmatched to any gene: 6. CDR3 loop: CASSQGIAGGFQETQYF. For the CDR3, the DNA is TGTGCCAGCAGCCAAGGAATAGCGGGGGGGTTTCAAGAGACCCAGTACTTC.